Below are 27 T cell receptor beta chains sequenced from a single sample in a study of blood T cell repertoires in COVID-19 (dated by TCRdb to 2018 to 2021). The library came from the immunoSEQ multiplex PCR assay. Not all clones reach the TCRdb copy of this immuneACCESS table, which keeps in-frame sequences only. Checked studies attribute under half of the gap to unresolved V genes and leave the rest unexplained. The sample has approximately 120,000 clones on record, approximately 74% of them singletons. The ten top clones hold 4.5% to 6% of the sample. Specimen: peripheral blood. These receptors all come from a man of 80 years or more with COVID-19, enrolled during active disease.

The chain combines TRBV19 with TRBJ2-7, with 11 positions matching TRBD2. The length of the CDR3 is 15 residues. CDR1 and CDR2 (germline): LNHDA, SQIVND (reference sequence). V lost 6 bases, J lost 4 bases, and 8 bases stayed unmatched. CDR3 sequence (DNA): TGTGCCAGTAGGGACCCGGGACTAGCGGATTACGAGCAGTACTTC. As protein: CASRDPGLADYEQYF.

This sequence joins TRBV7-3 and TRBJ2-1; D is perhaps TRBD1 (6 bases). CDR1 SGHTA and CDR2 FQGTGA come from the germline V gene. V shed 5 bases and J shed 4 bases, with 12 bases lying between them. The CDR3 totals 14 residues. The CDR3 here is CASSVQGRYNEQFF. The CDR3 DNA reads TGTGCCAGCAGCGTACAGGGTCGGTACAATGAGCAGTTCTTC.

The chain uses TRBV9 and TRBJ2-7, with 10 bases lining up with TRBD1. The germline V gene encodes CDR1 SGDLS and CDR2 YYNGEE. Trimming cost V 4 bases and J 6 bases; bases outside gene matches: 16. This CDR3 comprises 17 residues. CDR3 nucleotides: TGTGCCAGCAGCTCAACGGGATTGGGGACAGGGGCTTTCGAGCAGTACTTC. This translates into CASSSTGLGTGAFEQYF.

The chain carries TRBV9 and TRBJ2-3; TRBD1 agrees at 10 bases. CDR3 length equals 15 residues. V shed 0 bases and J 4 bases; nucleotides not matched to a gene: 2. CDR1 is SGDLS, CDR2 YYNGEE, per germline. The CDR3: CASSVEGTGADTQYF. CDR3 nucleotides: TGTGCCAGCAGCGTAGAGGGGACAGGGGCAGATACGCAGTATTTT.

This clone came up a few times. V usage is TRBV27 and J usage is TRBJ2-5; D is possibly TRBD2 (6 bases). Germline assignment: CDR1 MNHEY and CDR2 SMNVEV (reference sequence). The CDR3 extends over 13 amino acids. The CDR3 region is CPRGRRASQTQYF. CDR3 DNA sequence: TGTCCCCGAGGGAGGAGGGCCTCACAGACCCAGTACTTC.

This clone was recorded only once. The V and J genes are TRBV6-5 and TRBJ2-1; perhaps TRBD1 as D (5 bases). Germline loops: CDR1 MNHEY, CDR2 SVGAGI. The V gene lost 1 base and the J gene lost 2 bases, with 12 bases spanning the gap. The CDR3 is 16 amino acids. CDR3 coding DNA: TGTGCCAGCAGTTACTTCGACAGCGTCCCCTACAATGAGCAGTTCTTC. Protein product: CASSYFDSVPYNEQFF.

The rearrangement uses TRBV10-3 and TRBJ2-3; the D gene is possibly TRBD2 (6 bases). The CDR3 is made up of 15 amino acids. Germline-derived CDR1 and CDR2 are ENHRY and SYGVKD. V dropped 6 bases and J dropped 1 base, with 14 bases sitting between them. The chain's CDR3 is CAIRGGALRTDTQYF. As DNA, the CDR3 is TGTGCCATCAGGGGCGGGGCTCTTCGCACAGATACGCAGTATTTT.

V is TRBV5-1 and J is TRBJ2-3; 11 bases agree with TRBD2. J gave up 2 bases and V 4 bases, and 6 bases lay outside the gene matches. The CDR3 spans 16 residues. Germline values: CDR1 SGHRS, CDR2 YFSETQ. The CDR3 DNA sequence: TGCGCCAGCAGCGTTAGCGGGAGGGCCGACACAGATACGCAGTATTTT. Its translation: CASSVSGRADTDTQYF.

This chain uses TRBV27 with TRBJ2-6; D not certain. Looked up from germline, CDR1 is MNHEY and CDR2 is SMNVEV (reference sequence). V lost 1 base to trimming and J lost 0 bases, with 4 bases between them. The CDR3 is 15 residues long. DNA for the CDR3: TGTGCCAGCAGTTTATGGGCCTCTGGGGCCAACGTCCTGACTTTC. It encodes CASSLWASGANVLTF.

The J gene is TRBJ2-5, the V gene TRBV7-2, with a weak D call TRBD2 (5 bases). Germline V gene sequence: CDR1 SGHTA, CDR2 FQGNSA. Trimming pared 3 bases from V and 5 bases from J, leaving 13 bases between. This CDR3 contains 14 residues. CDR3 bases: TGTGCCAGCAGCTTGGGGTCATTAGCGGAGACCCAGTACTTC. Its translation: CASSLGSLAETQYF.

The rearrangement links TRBV6-1 to TRBJ1-1; TRBD1 agrees at 8 bases. The germline CDR1 and CDR2 sequences are MNHNS and SASEGT. There are 12 residues in the CDR3. V shed 6 bases and J 6 bases; nucleotides not matched to a gene: 3. CDR3 sequence reads: CASRTGDAEAFF. In DNA, the CDR3 is TGTGCCAGCAGGACAGGGGATGCTGAAGCTTTCTTT.

V gene TRBV7-6 combines with J gene TRBJ2-2; tentatively, D is TRBD1 (5 bases). Looked up from germline, CDR1 is SGHVS and CDR2 is FNYEAQ. Deletions cut 0 bases from V and 4 bases from J, with 9 bases between. The CDR3 loop spans 15 amino acids. For the CDR3, the DNA is TGTGCCAGCAGCTTAGCCCGCACAGGCACCGGGGAGCTGTTTTTT. Translation gives CASSLARTGTGELFF.

V usage is TRBV10-3 and J usage is TRBJ2-2; TRBD2 matches at 15 bases. The J segment lost 3 bases and the V segment lost 7 bases, leaving 9 bases of the junction unmatched. This CDR3 contains 18 residues. CDR1 and CDR2 (germline): ENHRY, SYGVKD. CDR3 sequence reads: CAINEGLAGGTYTGELFF. For the CDR3, the DNA is TGTGCCATCAACGAAGGACTAGCGGGAGGGACGTACACCGGGGAGCTGTTTTTT.

This sequence joins TRBV30 and TRBJ2-6, with D unclear. Trimming pared 0 bases from V and 0 bases from J, leaving 18 bases between. The germline V gene has CDR1 GTSNPN and CDR2 SVGIG (reference sequence). CDR3 length: 19 residues. CDR3 DNA: TGTGCCTGGAGTGTTCCCTTGGGCAGACGAATCTCTGGGGCCAACGTCCTGACTTTC. Encoded protein: CAWSVPLGRRISGANVLTF. The whole variable domain, filled in from reference TRBV30 and TRBJ2-6, reads SQTIHQWPATLVQPVGSPLSLECTVEGTSNPNLYWYRQAAGRGLQLLFYSVGIGQISSEVPQNLSASRPQDRQFILSSKKLLLSDSGFYLCAWSVPLGRRISGANVLTFGAGSRLTVL.

The gene calls are TRBV5-1 and TRBJ2-2, with 8 bases lining up with TRBD2. V lost 4 bases, J lost 4 bases, and 9 bases stayed unmatched. Germline assignment: CDR1 SGHRS and CDR2 YFSETQ. The CDR3 has 16 residues. In DNA, the CDR3 is TGCGCCAGCAGCCGGAGGGGCGGGAGGCCCACCGGGGAGCTGTTTTTT. Translated: CASSRRGGRPTGELFF.

The chain recombines TRBV5-8 with TRBJ2-1; TRBD2 agrees at 8 bases. CDR3 length equals 15 residues. CDR1 is SGHTS and CDR2 is YDEGEE in the germline V gene. V was pared by 0 bases and J by 8 bases, with 7 bases of the junction left unmatched. The CDR3 nucleotides are TGTGCCAGCAGCTTGGCCGGGACTAGAAACGATGAGCAGTTCTTC. As protein: CASSLAGTRNDEQFF.

The chain joins TRBV27 to TRBJ2-7, with TRBD1 matching 7 bases. The J segment lost 2 bases and the V segment lost 6 bases, leaving 7 bases of the junction unmatched. Germline CDR1 reads MNHEY; CDR2 reads SMNVEV (reference sequence). The CDR3 extends over 14 amino acids. The CDR3 sequence: CASSTRDRAYEQYF. The CDR3 DNA is TGTGCCAGCAGCACCCGGGACAGAGCCTACGAGCAGTACTTC.

This clone occurred a few times. This chain connects TRBV18 to TRBJ1-4; D remains ambiguous. Germline CDR1 reads KGHSH; CDR2 reads LQKENI. There are 15 residues in the CDR3. The V and J ends lost 4 bases and 0 bases respectively, with 9 bases between them. The CDR3 coding sequence is TGTGCCAGCTCACTATACAGCACAACTAATGAAAAACTGTTTTTT. Amino acids: CASSLYSTTNEKLFF. Using reference TRBV18 and TRBJ1-4 for the parts outside the CDR3, the full variable domain is NAGVMQNPRHLVRRRGQEARLRCSPMKGHSHVYWYRQLPEEGLKFMVYLQKENIIDESGMPKERFSAEFPKEGPSILRIQQVVRGDSAAYFCASSLYSTTNEKLFFGSGTQLSVL.

V gene TRBV27 combines with J gene TRBJ2-1, with 7 bases that match TRBD2. The length of the CDR3 is 15 residues. Germline V gene lookup returns CDR1 MNHEY and CDR2 SMNVEV (reference sequence). V trimming: 4 bases; J trimming: 7 bases; junction bases outside the gene matches: 10. For the CDR3, the DNA is TGTGCCAGCAGTTCCTCTTACACTAGCGAAAATGAGCAGTTCTTC. Amino acid sequence: CASSSSYTSENEQFF.

On this clone itself: A much larger clone lies a single base off, so this may be a read error. The V and J genes are TRBV9 and TRBJ2-2; the D gene is possibly TRBD2 (5 bases). The CDR3 is 14 amino acids. V shed 0 bases and J shed 3 bases, with 6 bases lying between them. CDR1 and CDR2 from the germline V gene are SGDLS and YYNGEE. CDR3 DNA: TGTGCCAGCAGCGTAGGAGGGTACACCGGGGAGCTGTTTTTT. It yields the protein CASSVGGYTGELFF.

This clone was recorded a few times. The chain has TRBV15 and TRBJ1-2; 8 nucleotides match TRBD1. Germline values: CDR1 LNHNV, CDR2 YYDKDF (reference sequence). This CDR3 has 14 amino acids. The trim removed 1 base at V and 8 bases at J, leaving 6 bases unmatched. As DNA, the CDR3 is TGTGCCACCAGCAGAGTAAGGACAGGGTCGGGCTACACCTTC. The encoded protein is CATSRVRTGSGYTF.

The gene calls are TRBV15 and TRBJ2-3, with D perhaps matching TRBD2 (5 bases). Per the germline V gene, CDR1 is LNHNV and CDR2 is YYDKDF (reference sequence). V lost 0 bases, J lost 2 bases, and 15 bases lay in between. The CDR3 is 17 amino acids. This chain's CDR3 is CATSRDPRGSYTDTQYF. The CDR3 DNA is TGTGCCACCAGCAGAGATCCACGGGGATCATACACAGATACGCAGTATTTT.

In its sample, this clone was seen once. V gene TRBV27 combines with J gene TRBJ1-1; tentatively, D is TRBD1 (5 bases). Trimming left V 0 bases short and J 3 bases short, with 11 bases between. Per the germline V gene, CDR1 is MNHEY and CDR2 is SMNVEV (reference sequence). The CDR3 is made up of 15 amino acids. CDR3: CASSLSTLGDTEAFF. The CDR3 DNA reads TGTGCCAGCAGTTTATCCACCTTAGGGGACACTGAAGCTTTCTTT.

This clone is a singleton in its sample. This chain connects TRBV7-8 to TRBJ1-2; 7 bases are shared with TRBD1. V lost 5 bases to trimming and J lost 5 bases; unmatched junction nucleotides: 11. The CDR3 consists of 15 residues. Germline CDR1 is SGHVS and CDR2 is FQNEAQ. CDR3 sequence: CASSKDTGAAYGYTF. CDR3 coding DNA: TGTGCCAGCAGCAAAGATACAGGGGCGGCTTATGGCTACACCTTC. The complete variable domain, with remaining parts taken from reference TRBV7-8 and TRBJ1-2, reads GAGVSQSPRYKVAKRGQDVALRCDPISGHVSLFWYQQALGQGPEFLTYFQNEAQLDKSGLPSDRFFAERPEGSVSTLKIQRTQQEDSAVYLCASSKDTGAAYGYTFGSGTRLTVV.

This rearrangement joins TRBV20-1 to TRBJ2-2; D may be TRBD2 (7 bases). V was trimmed by 3 bases and J by 0 bases, leaving 11 bases between them. CDR3 length: 15 residues. From germline, CDR1 is DFQATT and CDR2 SNEGSKA (reference sequence). CDR3 in amino acids: CSASWGGANTGELFF. CDR3 bases: TGCAGTGCTAGTTGGGGGGGCGCGAACACCGGGGAGCTGTTTTTT.

This chain connects TRBV2 to TRBJ2-7; TRBD1 matches at 10 bases. This CDR3 spans 14 amino acids. Per germline, CDR1 SNHLY and CDR2 FYNNEI. V lost 5 bases to trimming and J lost 5 bases; unmatched junction nucleotides: 6. The CDR3 loop reads CASSRQGAVDEQYF. For the CDR3, the DNA is TGTGCCAGCAGTCGACAGGGGGCAGTGGACGAGCAGTACTTC.

This clone was detected only once. The chain links TRBV4-2 to TRBJ2-1; TRBD1 agrees at 7 bases. With 0 bases clipped from V and 0 bases from J, the junction kept 5 bases outside the gene matches. The germline V gene encodes CDR1 LGHNA and CDR2 YNFKEQ. The CDR3 covers 17 residues. CDR3 sequence reads: CASSQDPGGNSYNEQFF. CDR3 nucleotide sequence: TGTGCCAGCAGCCAAGATCCAGGGGGTAACTCCTACAATGAGCAGTTCTTC.